This entry concerns a single T cell receptor (beta chain). What it binds is not known. V was pared by 1 base and J by 2 bases, with 5 bases of the junction left unmatched. The V gene's germline CDR1 is SEHNR and CDR2 FQNEAQ (reference sequence). The CDR3 length is 16 residues. These data are taken from a study of shared clonotypes between healthy human individuals. Study-wide results and caveats: Estimated richness values were generally larger in naive subsets than in memory subsets. It was observed that roughly 5.4% of naive CD4 clonotypes were shared across several donors. Clonotype sharing among donors was thought likely to change with sequencing depth.

Profiling relied on immunoSEQ multiplex PCR, and the TCRdb table lists in-frame clones only, not all of them. Here the sample spans nearly 1,000,000 clones, around 80% being singletons. The rearrangement joins TRBV7-9 to TRBJ1-1, with TRBD1 matching 9 bases. This clonotype was sampled from a man between 18 and 35 years old in good health. Material: memory CD4+ T cells sorted from blood. The subset: CD45RA-negative fraction. The CDR3 reads CASSLDGTGINTEAFF. DNA of the CDR3: TGTGCCAGCAGCTTAGACGGGACAGGGATAAACACTGAAGCTTTCTTT. The whole variable domain, remainder taken from reference TRBV7-9 and TRBJ1-1, is DTGVSQNPRHKITKRGQNVTFRCDPISEHNRLYWYRQTLGQGPEFLTYFQNEAQLEKSRLLSDRFSAERPKGSFSTLEIQRTEQGDSAMYLCASSLDGTGINTEAFFGQGTRLTVV.